This T cell receptor beta chain was recorded in a study of T-cell memory formation after mild COVID-19. Study information: TCR clusters mostly belonged to single donors. Study-level findings and limits: Contracting CD8+ clones were enriched in EMRA, CD4+ mainly in CM and EM. The authors did not confirm SARS-CoV-2 specificity of second-wave clones peaking day 37.

Trimming stripped 5 bases from V and 13 bases from J, with 14 bases between. Germline assignment: CDR1 SGHVS and CDR2 FQNEAQ. This CDR3 comprises 12 residues. This clonotype was counted a few times. Antigen unknown. MiXCR, applied by TCRdb to the 5' RACE reads, yields one record per CDR3 protein. Seen here are about 400,000 distinct CDR3 sequences, less than 25% observed once, and the top ten hold about an eighth. This chain joins TRBV7-8 and TRBJ2-2; D gene unclear. The sample consisted of PBMCs or a T cell subset sorted from them (not recorded which). The receptor was derived from an adult woman who had mild COVID-19 (a few samples of this study predate the infection). Cell type and time point are not known. Here the CDR3 reads CASSPSRGGLFF. CDR3 DNA: TGTGCCAGCAGCCCCTCCCGCGGCGGGCTGTTTTTT.